This T cell receptor (beta chain) stems from a study of blood T cell repertoires in COVID-19. Study details: Samples of COVID-19 (acute and convalescent) were obtained from the United States, Italy and Spain.

In the source study's methods: Cell counts per sample came from amplifying reference gene primers. Generated by immunoSEQ multiplex PCR, the TCRdb table keeps only in-frame clones and is missing some. V and J calls plus clone size are reproduced from that table; the DNA served to infer D and trimming. The sample gives about 260,000 clones, about 87% of which show up once; approximately 2.3% is in the top ten. The CDR3 length is 15 residues. From germline, CDR1 is SEHNR and CDR2 FQNEAQ (reference sequence). Trimming removed 5 bases from V and 6 bases from J; junction bases left unmatched: 3. The sequence was obtained from a woman aged 45-60 years with acute or convalescent COVID-19. Sequencing used peripheral blood. The genes are TRBV7-9 and TRBJ1-6, with 11 bases matching TRBD1. This chain's CDR3 is CASSQGQGVNSPLHF. In DNA form, the CDR3 reads TGTGCCAGCAGCCAGGGACAGGGGGTTAATTCACCCCTCCACTTT.